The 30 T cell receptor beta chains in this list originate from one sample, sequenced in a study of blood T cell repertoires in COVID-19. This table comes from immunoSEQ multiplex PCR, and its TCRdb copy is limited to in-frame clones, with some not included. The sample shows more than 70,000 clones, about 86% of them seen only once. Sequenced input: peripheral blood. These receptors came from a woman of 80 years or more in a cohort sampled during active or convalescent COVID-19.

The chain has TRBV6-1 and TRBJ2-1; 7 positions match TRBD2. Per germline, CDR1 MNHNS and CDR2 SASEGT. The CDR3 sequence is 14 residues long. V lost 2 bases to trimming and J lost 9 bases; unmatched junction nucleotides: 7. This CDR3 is CASSELTGGSEQFF. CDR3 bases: TGTGCCAGCAGTGAACTGACCGGGGGGAGTGAGCAGTTCTTC.

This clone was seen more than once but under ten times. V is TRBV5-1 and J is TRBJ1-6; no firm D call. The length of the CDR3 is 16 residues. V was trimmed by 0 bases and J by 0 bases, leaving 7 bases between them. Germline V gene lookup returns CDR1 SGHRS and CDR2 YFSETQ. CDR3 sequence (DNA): TGCGCCAGCAGCTTGGCCTCGAGCTCCTATAATTCACCCCTCCACTTT. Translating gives CASSLASSSYNSPLHF. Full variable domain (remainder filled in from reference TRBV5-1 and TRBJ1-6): KAGVTQTPRYLIKTRGQQVTLSCSPISGHRSVSWYQQTPGQGLQFLFEYFSETQRNKGNFPGRFSGRQFSNSRSEMNVSTLELGDSALYLCASSLASSSYNSPLHFGNGTRLTVT.

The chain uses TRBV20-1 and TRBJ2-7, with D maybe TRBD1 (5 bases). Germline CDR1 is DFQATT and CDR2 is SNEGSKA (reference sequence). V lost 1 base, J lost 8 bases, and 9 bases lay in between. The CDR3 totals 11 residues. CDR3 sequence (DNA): TGCAGTGCTAGAGTTGGGGCCCAGCAGTACTTC. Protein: CSARVGAQQYF.

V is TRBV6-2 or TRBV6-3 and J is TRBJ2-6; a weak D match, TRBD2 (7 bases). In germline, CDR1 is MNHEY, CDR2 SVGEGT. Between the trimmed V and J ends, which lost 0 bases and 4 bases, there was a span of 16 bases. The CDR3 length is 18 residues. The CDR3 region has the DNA TGTGCCAGCAGTTACTCGAGGGGGAGGGCCTCCGGGGCCAACGTCCTGACTTTC. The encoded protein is CASSYSRGRASGANVLTF.

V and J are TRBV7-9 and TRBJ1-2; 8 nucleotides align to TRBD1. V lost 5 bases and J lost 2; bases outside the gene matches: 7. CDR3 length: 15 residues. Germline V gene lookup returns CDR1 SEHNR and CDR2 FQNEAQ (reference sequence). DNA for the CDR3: TGTGCCAGCAGCACCGGGACAGGAAGCAACTATGGCTACACCTTC. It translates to CASSTGTGSNYGYTF.

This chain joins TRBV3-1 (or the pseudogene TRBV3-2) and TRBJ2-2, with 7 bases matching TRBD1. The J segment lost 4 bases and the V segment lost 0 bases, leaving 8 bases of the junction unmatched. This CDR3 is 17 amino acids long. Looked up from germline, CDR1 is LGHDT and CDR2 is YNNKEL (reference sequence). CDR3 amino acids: CASSQDRGQYATGELFF. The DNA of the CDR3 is TGTGCCAGCAGCCAAGATCGGGGACAGTATGCCACCGGGGAGCTGTTTTTT.

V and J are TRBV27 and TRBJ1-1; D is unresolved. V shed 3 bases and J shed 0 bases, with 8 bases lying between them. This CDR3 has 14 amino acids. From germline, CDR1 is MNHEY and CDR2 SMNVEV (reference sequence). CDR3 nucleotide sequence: TGTGCCAGCAGTTTTAATGCGATGAACACTGAAGCTTTCTTT. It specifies CASSFNAMNTEAFF.

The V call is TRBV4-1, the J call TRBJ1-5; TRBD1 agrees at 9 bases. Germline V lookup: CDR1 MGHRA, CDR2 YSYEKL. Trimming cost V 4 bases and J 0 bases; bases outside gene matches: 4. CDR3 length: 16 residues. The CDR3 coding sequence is TGCGCCAGCAGCCGTACAGGGGGCAATAGCAATCAGCCCCAGCATTTT. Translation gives CASSRTGGNSNQPQHF.

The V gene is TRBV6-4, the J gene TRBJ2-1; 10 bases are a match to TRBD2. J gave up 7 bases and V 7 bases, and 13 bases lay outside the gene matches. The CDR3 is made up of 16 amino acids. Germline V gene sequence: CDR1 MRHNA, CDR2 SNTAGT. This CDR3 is CASIPAGGHSRNEQFF. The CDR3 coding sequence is TGTGCCAGCATCCCAGCGGGAGGGCATTCGAGAAATGAGCAGTTCTTC.

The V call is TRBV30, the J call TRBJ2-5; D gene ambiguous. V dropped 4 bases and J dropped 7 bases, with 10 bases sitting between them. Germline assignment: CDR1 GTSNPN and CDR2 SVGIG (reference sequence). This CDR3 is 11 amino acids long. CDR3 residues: CAWTLTGTQYF. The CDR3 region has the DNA TGTGCCTGGACCCTCACGGGGACCCAGTACTTC.

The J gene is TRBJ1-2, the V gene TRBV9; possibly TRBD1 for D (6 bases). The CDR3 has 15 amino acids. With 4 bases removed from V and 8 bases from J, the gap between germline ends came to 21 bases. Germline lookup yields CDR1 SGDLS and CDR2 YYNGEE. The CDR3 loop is CASSPLRPGVSGYTF. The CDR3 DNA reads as TGTGCCAGCAGCCCTCTCCGTCCAGGGGTCTCCGGCTACACCTTC.

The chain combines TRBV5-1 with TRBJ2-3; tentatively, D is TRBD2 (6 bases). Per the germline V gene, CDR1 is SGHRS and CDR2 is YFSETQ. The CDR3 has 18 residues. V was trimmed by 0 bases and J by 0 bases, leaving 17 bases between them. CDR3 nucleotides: TGCGCCAGCAGCTTGGCCCGTATAGCGGATGCTAGCACAGATACGCAGTATTTT. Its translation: CASSLARIADASTDTQYF. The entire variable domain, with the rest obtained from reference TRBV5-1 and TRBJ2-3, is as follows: KAGVTQTPRYLIKTRGQQVTLSCSPISGHRSVSWYQQTPGQGLQFLFEYFSETQRNKGNFPGRFSGRQFSNSRSEMNVSTLELGDSALYLCASSLARIADASTDTQYFGPGTRLTVL.

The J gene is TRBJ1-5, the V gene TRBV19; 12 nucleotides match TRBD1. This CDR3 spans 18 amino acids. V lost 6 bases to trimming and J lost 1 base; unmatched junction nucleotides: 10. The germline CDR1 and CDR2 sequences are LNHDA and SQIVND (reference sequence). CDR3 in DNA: TGTGCCAGTAGATTGGAGGGACAGGGGGCCCCAAGCAATCAGCCCCAGCATTTT. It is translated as CASRLEGQGAPSNQPQHF.

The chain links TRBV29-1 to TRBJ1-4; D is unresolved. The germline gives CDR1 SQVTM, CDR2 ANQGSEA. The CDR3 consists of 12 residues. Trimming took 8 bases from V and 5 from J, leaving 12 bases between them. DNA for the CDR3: TGCAGCATAAGAGGCCTAAATGAAAAACTGTTTTTT. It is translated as CSIRGLNEKLFF.

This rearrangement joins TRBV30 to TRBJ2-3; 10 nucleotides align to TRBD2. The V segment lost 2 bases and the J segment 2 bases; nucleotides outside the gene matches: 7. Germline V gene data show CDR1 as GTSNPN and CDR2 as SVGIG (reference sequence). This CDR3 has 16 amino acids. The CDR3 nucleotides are TGTGCCTGGAGTTGGGCACTAGCGGGATTCACAGATACGCAGTATTTT. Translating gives CAWSWALAGFTDTQYF.

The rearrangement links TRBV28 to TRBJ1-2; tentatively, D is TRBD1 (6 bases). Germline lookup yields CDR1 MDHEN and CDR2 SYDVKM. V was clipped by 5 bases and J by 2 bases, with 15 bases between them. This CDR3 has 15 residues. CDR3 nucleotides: TGTGCCAGCAGTCTAGGGGGACATGTCAACTATGGCTACACCTTC. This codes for CASSLGGHVNYGYTF.

This chain's CDR3 is CAWSVLGAVGSSYNEQFF. CDR3 DNA sequence: TGTGCCTGGAGTGTATTGGGGGCGGTTGGGAGCTCCTACAATGAGCAGTTCTTC. The genes are TRBV30 and TRBJ2-1, with D perhaps matching TRBD1 (6 bases). Germline V gives CDR1 GTSNPN, CDR2 SVGIG (reference sequence). There are 18 residues in the CDR3. V dropped 0 bases and J dropped 0 bases, with 18 bases sitting between them.

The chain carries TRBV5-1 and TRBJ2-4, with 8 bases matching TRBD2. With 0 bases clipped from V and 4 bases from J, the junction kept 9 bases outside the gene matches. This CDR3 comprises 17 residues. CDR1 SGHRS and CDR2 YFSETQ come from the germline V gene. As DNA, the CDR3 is TGCGCCAGCAGCTTGGCCCCAGCGGGAGTAGGGAAAAACATTCAGTACTTC. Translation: CASSLAPAGVGKNIQYF.

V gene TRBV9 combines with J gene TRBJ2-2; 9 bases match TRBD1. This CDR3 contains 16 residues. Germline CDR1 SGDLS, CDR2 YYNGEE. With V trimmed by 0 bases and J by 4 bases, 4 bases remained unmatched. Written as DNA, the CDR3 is TGTGCCAGCAGCGTAGTAGGGACAGGGAGCACCGGGGAGCTGTTTTTT. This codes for CASSVVGTGSTGELFF.

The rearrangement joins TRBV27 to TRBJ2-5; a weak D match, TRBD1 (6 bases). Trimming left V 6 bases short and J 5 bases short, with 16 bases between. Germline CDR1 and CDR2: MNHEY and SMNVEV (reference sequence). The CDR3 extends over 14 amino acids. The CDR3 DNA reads TGTGCCAGCAGGGGACAAGGGTCCTTGGAGACCCAGTACTTC. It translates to CASRGQGSLETQYF.

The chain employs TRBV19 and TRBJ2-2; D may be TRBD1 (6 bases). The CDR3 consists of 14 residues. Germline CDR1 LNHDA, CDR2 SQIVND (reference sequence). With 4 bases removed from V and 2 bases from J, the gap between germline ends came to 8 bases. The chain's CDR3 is CASSTGANTGELFF. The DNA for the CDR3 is TGTGCCAGTAGTACAGGGGCCAACACCGGGGAGCTGTTTTTT.

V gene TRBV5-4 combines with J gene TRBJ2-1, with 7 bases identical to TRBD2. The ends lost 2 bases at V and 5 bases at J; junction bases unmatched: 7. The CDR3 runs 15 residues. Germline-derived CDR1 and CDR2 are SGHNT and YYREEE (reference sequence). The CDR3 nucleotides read TGTGCCAGCAGCTTAGGCGGGAGTACAGACAATGAGCAGTTCTTC. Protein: CASSLGGSTDNEQFF.

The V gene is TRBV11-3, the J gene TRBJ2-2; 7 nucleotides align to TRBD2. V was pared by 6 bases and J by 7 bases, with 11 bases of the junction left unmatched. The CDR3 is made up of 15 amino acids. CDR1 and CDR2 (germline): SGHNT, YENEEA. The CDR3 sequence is CASRITQAGRGELFF. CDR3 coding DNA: TGTGCCAGCAGGATCACACAAGCGGGGCGCGGGGAGCTGTTTTTT.

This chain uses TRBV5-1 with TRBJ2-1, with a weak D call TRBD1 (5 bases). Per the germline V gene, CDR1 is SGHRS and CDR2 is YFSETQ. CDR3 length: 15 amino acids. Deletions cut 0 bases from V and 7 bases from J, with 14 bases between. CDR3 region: CASSLDFPGWNEQFF. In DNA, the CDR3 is TGCGCCAGCAGCTTGGACTTTCCAGGGTGGAATGAGCAGTTCTTC.

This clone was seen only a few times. This CDR3 reads CASNSGQTSSYEQYV. Here the CDR3 DNA reads TGTGCCAGCAATTCGGGACAGACAAGCTCCTACGAGCAGTACGTC. This chain joins TRBV6-6 and TRBJ2-7, with 7 bases matching TRBD1. CDR3 length: 15 amino acids. Germline CDR1 and CDR2: MNHNY and SVGAGI (reference sequence). J lost 0 bases, V lost 7 bases, and 9 bases had no gene match.

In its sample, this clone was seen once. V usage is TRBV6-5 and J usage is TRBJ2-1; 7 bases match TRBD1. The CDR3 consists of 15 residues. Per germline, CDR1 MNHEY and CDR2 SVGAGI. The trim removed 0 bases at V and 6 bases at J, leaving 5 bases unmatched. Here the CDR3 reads CASSYSTGEANEQFF. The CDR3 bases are TGTGCCAGCAGTTACTCTACAGGGGAAGCCAATGAGCAGTTCTTC.

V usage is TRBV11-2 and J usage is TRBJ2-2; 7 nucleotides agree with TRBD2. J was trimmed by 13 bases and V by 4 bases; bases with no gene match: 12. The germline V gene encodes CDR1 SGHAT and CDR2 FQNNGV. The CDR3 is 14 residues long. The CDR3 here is CASSSPPGGGGLFF. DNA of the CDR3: TGTGCCAGCAGCTCCCCGCCGGGAGGCGGTGGGCTGTTTTTT.

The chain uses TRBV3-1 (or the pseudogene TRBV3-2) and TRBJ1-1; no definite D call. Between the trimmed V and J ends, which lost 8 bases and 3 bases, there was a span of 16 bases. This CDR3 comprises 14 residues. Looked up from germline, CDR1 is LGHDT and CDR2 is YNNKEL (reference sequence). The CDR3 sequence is CASRHVMRDTEAFF. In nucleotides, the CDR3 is TGTGCCAGCCGACACGTCATGCGGGACACTGAAGCTTTCTTT.

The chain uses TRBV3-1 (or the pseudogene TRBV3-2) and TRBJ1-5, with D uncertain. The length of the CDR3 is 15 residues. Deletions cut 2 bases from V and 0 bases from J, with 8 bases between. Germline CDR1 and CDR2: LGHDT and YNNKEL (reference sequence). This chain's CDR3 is CASSQSVYSNQPQHF. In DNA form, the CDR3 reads TGTGCCAGCAGCCAATCGGTTTATAGCAATCAGCCCCAGCATTTT.

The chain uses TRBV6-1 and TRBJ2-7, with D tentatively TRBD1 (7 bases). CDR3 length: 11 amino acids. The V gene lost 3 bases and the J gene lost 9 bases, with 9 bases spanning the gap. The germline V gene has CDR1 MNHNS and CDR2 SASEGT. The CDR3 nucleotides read TGTGCCAGCAGTGAGCGGGACAGGCAGTACGTC. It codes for CASSERDRQYV.